Listed here are 32 T cell receptor beta chains from one sample, sequenced in a study of shared clonotypes between healthy human individuals. CD45RO-negative, CCR7-positively selected cells formed the naive CD8 fraction, excluding terminally differentiated effector memory CD45RA+ cells. Produced via immunoSEQ multiplex PCR; TCRdb's table is partial and in-frame only. The top ten clones hold 0.9% to 1.4% of a sample with just over 2,000,000 clones, approximately 94% of them seen once. Sequencing was performed on naive CD8+ T cells sorted from blood. These TCRs come from a man aged 18 to 29 in good health.

This chain links TRBV7-6 with TRBJ2-2; 9 bases are shared with TRBD2. This CDR3 is 17 amino acids long. The junction had 3 bases not matched to a gene; V was cut back by 1 base and J by 0 bases. CDR1 SGHVS and CDR2 FNYEAQ come from the germline V gene. CDR3 bases: TGTGCCAGCAGCTTAGTGGCTAGCGGGGCGAACACCGGGGAGCTGTTTTTT. It codes for CASSLVASGANTGELFF.

The genes are TRBV28 and TRBJ1-2; TRBD1 is a possible D gene (6 bases). The ends were cut back, 2 bases at V and 2 bases at J, with 18 bases in the middle. Per the germline V gene, CDR1 is MDHEN and CDR2 is SYDVKM. This CDR3 contains 17 residues. The CDR3 bases are TGTGCCAGCAGTTTAATCCCAGGGGCCGTCGTGAACTATGGCTACACCTTC. This sequence encodes CASSLIPGAVVNYGYTF.

V usage is TRBV5-6 and J usage is TRBJ2-3, with 8 bases that match TRBD2. With 0 bases clipped from V and 1 base from J, the junction kept 7 bases outside the gene matches. CDR3 size: 17 residues. Germline-derived CDR1 and CDR2 are SGHDT and YYEEEE. CDR3: CASSLADGLAGTDTQYF. DNA of the CDR3: TGTGCCAGCAGCTTGGCCGATGGACTAGCTGGCACAGATACGCAGTATTTT.

J is TRBJ2-7 and V is TRBV27; tentatively, D is TRBD2 (6 bases). This CDR3 spans 15 amino acids. Germline lookup yields CDR1 MNHEY and CDR2 SMNVEV (reference sequence). Trimming shortened V by 1 base and J by 0 bases, and 10 bases separated the two germline ends. CDR3 coding DNA: TGTGCCAGCAGTTTATATCCGGGGGACTCCTACGAGCAGTACTTC. Its protein product is CASSLYPGDSYEQYF.

The V and J genes are TRBV28 and TRBJ1-5; D not resolved. The CDR3 totals 13 residues. The germline gives CDR1 MDHEN, CDR2 SYDVKM. Trimming left V 5 bases short and J 6 bases short, with 11 bases between. The CDR3 is CASSRAFSQPQHF. The CDR3 DNA follows: TGTGCCAGCAGTCGGGCTTTCAGTCAGCCCCAGCATTTT.

The chain uses TRBV29-1 and TRBJ2-1; TRBD2 agrees at 14 bases. The length of the CDR3 is 17 residues. The trim removed 4 bases at V and 2 bases at J, leaving 7 bases unmatched. The germline V gene encodes CDR1 SQVTM and CDR2 ANQGSEA. DNA for the CDR3: TGCAGCGTTGGGGGACTAGCGGGAGAGGTTCCCTACAATGAGCAGTTCTTC. It yields the protein CSVGGLAGEVPYNEQFF.

The chain carries TRBV4-3 and TRBJ2-3; the match to TRBD2 covers 11 bases. The CDR3 is 17 residues long. The V gene end was trimmed by 4 bases and the J gene end by 3 bases; junction bases not matched to a gene: 9. The V gene's germline CDR1 is LGHNA and CDR2 YSLEER. The CDR3 DNA sequence: TGCGCCAGCAGCCTCAGTTGGTCTAGCGGGAGGACAGATACGCAGTATTTT. Translating it yields CASSLSWSSGRTDTQYF.

The V gene is TRBV2, the J gene TRBJ2-7; D uncertain. CDR1 is SNHLY, CDR2 FYNNEI, per germline. Trimming shortened V by 6 bases and J by 0 bases, and 3 bases separated the two germline ends. CDR3 length equals 11 residues. This chain's CDR3 is CASRSSYEQYF. CDR3 nucleotides: TGTGCCAGCAGGAGCTCCTACGAGCAGTACTTC.

In this sample, this clone turned up once. This chain links TRBV29-1 with TRBJ2-1; TRBD2 matches 7 bases. Germline V gene data show CDR1 as SQVTM and CDR2 as ANQGSEA. CDR3 length: 14 residues. The trim removed 4 bases at V and 7 bases at J, leaving 10 bases unmatched. CDR3 nucleotide sequence: TGCAGCGTTGCTGGGGGGGGTTTTGAGAATGAGCAGTTCTTC. This encodes CSVAGGGFENEQFF.

The chain recombines TRBV9 with TRBJ2-7; maybe TRBD1 (5 bases). The V end lost 3 bases, the J end lost 6 bases, and 13 bases lay between the germline ends. Germline CDR1 is SGDLS and CDR2 is YYNGEE. CDR3 size: 13 residues. The CDR3 is CASSGGMGGEQYF. The CDR3, as DNA: TGTGCCAGCAGCGGGGGCATGGGCGGCGAGCAGTACTTC.

Notes on this clone: The same CDR3 also results from other DNA sequences found in this sample. This sequence joins TRBV9 and TRBJ2-1; 8 bases agree with TRBD1. CDR1 and CDR2 from the germline V gene are SGDLS and YYNGEE. With 2 bases clipped from V and 5 bases from J, the junction kept 6 bases outside the gene matches. This CDR3 has 15 residues. The CDR3 nucleotides are TGTGCCAGCAGCGTGGCAGGGGGCTCTAACAATGAGCAGTTCTTC. This codes for CASSVAGGSNNEQFF.

The chain joins TRBV6-1 to TRBJ2-2; 7 bases fit TRBD1. Germline CDR1 and CDR2: MNHNS and SASEGT. After removal of 5 bases from V and 4 bases from J, the junction contained 7 bases not matched to a gene. The CDR3 extends over 15 amino acids. The CDR3 is CASSPRPGGTGELFF. CDR3 nucleotide sequence: TGTGCCAGCAGTCCCAGACCAGGGGGCACCGGGGAGCTGTTTTTT.

The chain couples TRBV7-6 to TRBJ2-1; D gene ambiguous. The V end was cut by 1 base, the J end by 6 bases, with 19 bases between. Germline assignment: CDR1 SGHVS and CDR2 FNYEAQ. The CDR3 is made up of 17 amino acids. In DNA form, the CDR3 reads TGTGCCAGCAGCTTAGTTCAGGCTACCTATATGTTCAATGAGCAGTTCTTC. Encoded protein: CASSLVQATYMFNEQFF. Combining the CDR3 with reference TRBV7-6 and TRBJ2-1 gives the whole variable domain GAGVSQSPRYKVTKRGQDVALRCDPISGHVSLYWYRQALGQGPEFLTYFNYEAQQDKSGLPNDRFSAERPEGSISTLTIQRTEQRDSAMYRCASSLVQATYMFNEQFFGPGTRLTVL.

V is TRBV5-4 and J is TRBJ1-2; 9 nucleotides agree with TRBD1. The CDR3 is made up of 16 amino acids. The ends lost 2 bases at V and 8 bases at J; junction bases unmatched: 13. The germline gives CDR1 SGHNT, CDR2 YYREEE (reference sequence). CDR3 DNA: TGTGCCAGCAGCTTCGGTTGGCAACAGGGGGCTGAAGGCTACACCTTC. It codes for CASSFGWQQGAEGYTF.

The J gene is TRBJ2-7, the V gene TRBV11-2, with 10 bases matching TRBD2. The CDR3 covers 16 residues. J lost 5 bases, V lost 0 bases, and 7 bases had no gene match. The V gene's germline CDR1 is SGHAT and CDR2 FQNNGV. The CDR3 nucleotides are TGTGCCAGCAGCTTAGAGCTAGCGGGAGTCCGCCACGAGCAGTACTTC. Translating it yields CASSLELAGVRHEQYF.

The chain recombines TRBV19 with TRBJ1-1, with D unclear. The CDR3 is made up of 16 amino acids. From germline, CDR1 is LNHDA and CDR2 SQIVND (reference sequence). V shed 1 base and J shed 4 bases, with 16 bases lying between them. CDR3 loop: CASSIGPDLASTEAFF. Written as DNA, the CDR3 is TGTGCCAGTAGTATAGGCCCGGATTTGGCTAGCACTGAAGCTTTCTTT.

This clone was detected once. This sequence joins TRBV7-2 and TRBJ1-2; D is possibly TRBD1 (5 bases). Per germline, CDR1 SGHTA and CDR2 FQGNSA. V lost 10 bases to trimming and J lost 1 base, with 16 bases between them. The length of the CDR3 is 14 residues. The CDR3 here is CATTGPAYNYGYTF. DNA of the CDR3: TGTGCCACAACGGGACCGGCCTATAACTATGGCTACACCTTC.

The chain combines TRBV6-5 with TRBJ2-3; D ambiguous. CDR3 length: 13 residues. Trimming pared 9 bases from V and 0 bases from J, leaving 10 bases between. Germline loops: CDR1 MNHEY, CDR2 SVGAGI. The chain's CDR3 is CASSGSSTDTQYF. CDR3 DNA: TGTGCCAGTAGTGGATCGAGCACAGATACGCAGTATTTT.

The chain joins TRBV19 to TRBJ1-1; D is possibly TRBD1 (5 bases). Germline lookup yields CDR1 LNHDA and CDR2 SQIVND (reference sequence). The CDR3 has 17 amino acids. The V and J ends lost 4 bases and 0 bases respectively, with 18 bases between them. The DNA of the CDR3 is TGTGCCAGTAGTACTTACCCGATCGACAGTCTGAACACTGAAGCTTTCTTT. It is translated as CASSTYPIDSLNTEAFF.

This chain joins TRBV7-2 and TRBJ1-2, with 7 positions matching TRBD1. The CDR3 is 13 amino acids. J gave up 7 bases and V 7 bases, and 9 bases lay outside the gene matches. The germline gives CDR1 SGHTA, CDR2 FQGNSA. The CDR3 bases are TGTGCCAGCACCCCGACAGGGAAGGCTGGCTACACCTTC. This encodes CASTPTGKAGYTF.

This chain uses TRBV7-2 with TRBJ1-5; D gene uncertain. The CDR3 totals 14 residues. V lost 2 bases and J 0 bases, leaving 5 bases between the germline ends. The germline V gene encodes CDR1 SGHTA and CDR2 FQGNSA. The CDR3 DNA sequence: TGTGCCAGCAGCTTAAAGTATAGCAATCAGCCCCAGCATTTT. This translates into CASSLKYSNQPQHF.

The V call is TRBV18, the J call TRBJ2-7, with 9 bases that match TRBD2. This CDR3 is built from 16 residues. Looked up from germline, CDR1 is KGHSH and CDR2 is LQKENI. J was trimmed by 2 bases and V by 2 bases; bases with no gene match: 7. The CDR3 nucleotides read TGTGCCAGCTCACCAGACCTAGCGGGACCTACCTACGAGCAGTACTTC. Translating gives CASSPDLAGPTYEQYF.

The chain links TRBV14 to TRBJ2-7; maybe TRBD1 (5 bases). CDR1 is SGHDN and CDR2 is FVKESK in the germline V gene. Trimming removed 5 bases from V and 3 bases from J, with 14 bases in between. The CDR3 contains 14 residues. CDR3 sequence reads: CASSSPTEDYEQYF. The CDR3 nucleotides read TGTGCCAGCAGCTCGCCGACAGAAGACTACGAGCAGTACTTC.

This clone was observed a few times. The same CDR3 can be traced to other DNA sequences in this sample. This chain links TRBV30 with TRBJ1-1, with D possibly matching TRBD1 (5 bases). Trimming pared 2 bases from V and 4 bases from J, leaving 8 bases between. Germline CDR1 GTSNPN, CDR2 SVGIG (reference sequence). CDR3 size: 12 residues. The CDR3 loop reads CAWSWGGTEAFF. The CDR3, as DNA: TGTGCCTGGAGTTGGGGGGGCACTGAAGCTTTCTTT.

This clone appeared a single time. The rearrangement uses TRBV7-9 and TRBJ2-5; 11 bases are shared with TRBD2. V lost 4 bases and J lost 3; bases outside the gene matches: 7. The CDR3 has 16 amino acids. Per germline, CDR1 SEHNR and CDR2 FQNEAQ (reference sequence). CDR3 bases: TGTGCCAGCAGCTATTCGCTAGCGGGGGGTGAAGAGACCCAGTACTTC. This encodes CASSYSLAGGEETQYF.

This chain joins TRBV27 and TRBJ2-7; weak D call: TRBD2 (5 bases). Trimming stripped 8 bases from V and 2 bases from J, with 13 bases between. Germline CDR1 is MNHEY and CDR2 is SMNVEV (reference sequence). The CDR3 runs 13 residues. The CDR3 is CASATGMTYEQYF. The CDR3 coding sequence is TGTGCCAGCGCCACCGGGATGACCTACGAGCAGTACTTC.

This clone was counted a single time. The genes are TRBV28 and TRBJ2-7; weak D call: TRBD2 (5 bases). Germline assignment: CDR1 MDHEN and CDR2 SYDVKM. The CDR3 consists of 14 residues. The ends were cut back, 5 bases at V and 2 bases at J, with 13 bases in the middle. This CDR3 is CASSPVEETYEQYF. The DNA for the CDR3 is TGTGCCAGCAGTCCCGTGGAGGAAACCTACGAGCAGTACTTC. Variable domain in full (rest from reference TRBV28 and TRBJ2-7): DVKVTQSSRYLVKRTGEKVFLECVQDMDHENMFWYRQDPGLGLRLIYFSYDVKMKEKGDIPEGYSVSREKKERFSLILESASTNQTSMYLCASSPVEETYEQYFGPGTRLTVT.

The chain combines TRBV29-1 with TRBJ2-5, with unresolved D. CDR3 length: 11 amino acids. With 2 bases removed from V and 7 bases from J, the gap between germline ends came to 8 bases. The germline gives CDR1 SQVTM, CDR2 ANQGSEA. The DNA for the CDR3 is TGCAGCGTTGAACTTCGCGGGACCCAGTACTTC. Translation gives CSVELRGTQYF. The full variable domain, its missing parts supplied by reference TRBV29-1 and TRBJ2-5, is SAVISQKPSRDICQRGTSLTIQCQVDSQVTMMFWYRQQPGQSLTLIATANQGSEATYESGFVIDKFPISRPNLTFSTLTVSNMSPEDSSIYLCSVELRGTQYFGPGTRLLVL.

This clone was recorded once. This sequence joins TRBV11-2 and TRBJ2-5; no firm D call. The CDR3 is 17 residues long. In germline, CDR1 is SGHAT, CDR2 FQNNGV. Deletions cut 0 bases from V and 4 bases from J, with 18 bases between. The CDR3 is CASSLDFPEAWLETQYF. In DNA, the CDR3 is TGTGCCAGCAGCTTAGATTTCCCCGAGGCTTGGTTAGAGACCCAGTACTTC. Complete variable domain (other parts from reference TRBV11-2 and TRBJ2-5): EAGVAQSPRYKIIEKRQSVAFWCNPISGHATLYWYQQILGQGPKLLIQFQNNGVVDDSQLPKDRFSAERLKGVDSTLKIQPAKLEDSAVYLCASSLDFPEAWLETQYFGPGTRLLVL.

The chain is built from TRBV19 and TRBJ1-3; D gene unclear. Trimming removed 5 bases at V and 2 bases at J, with 7 bases between. The CDR3 runs 13 residues. CDR1 is LNHDA and CDR2 is SQIVND in the germline V gene (reference sequence). CDR3 in DNA: TGTGCCAGTAGTTTGTTCACTGGAAACACCATATATTTT. It specifies CASSLFTGNTIYF.

This chain links TRBV19 with TRBJ1-4; a weak D match, TRBD1 (5 bases). In germline, CDR1 is LNHDA, CDR2 SQIVND (reference sequence). The CDR3 runs 15 residues. Trimming shortened V by 5 bases and J by 7 bases, and 17 bases separated the two germline ends. Here the CDR3 reads CASSFNREGPEKLFF. CDR3 in DNA: TGTGCCAGTAGTTTTAACCGAGAGGGGCCTGAAAAACTGTTTTTT.

The chain joins TRBV4-1 to TRBJ2-7, with 7 bases that match TRBD1. The CDR3 has 15 amino acids. Trimming took 5 bases from V and 5 from J; bases not matched to a gene: 12. Germline V CDR1 and CDR2: MGHRA, YSYEKL. CDR3 bases: TGCGCCAGCAGCGCAGTCGACAGGGCTATCGACGAGCAGTACTTC. Protein: CASSAVDRAIDEQYF.